A single sample gave rise to the 18 T cell receptor beta chains below, sequenced in a study of shared clonotypes between healthy human individuals. Clones were read by immunoSEQ multiplex PCR, and TCRdb kept only the in-frame ones, dropping some. The data hold 100,000 to 120,000 clones, with roughly two thirds observed a single time. Sequenced material: memory CD8+ T cells sorted from blood. The subset here: CD45RO+ cells pooled with CCR7-negative TemRA cells. These TCRs come from a woman aged 25 to 45 in good health.

The chain is built from TRBV29-1 and TRBJ1-1, with unresolved D. Looked up from germline, CDR1 is SQVTM and CDR2 is ANQGSEA. This CDR3 is built from 14 residues. V was clipped by 1 base and J by 0 bases, with 9 bases between them. This CDR3 reads CSVEVAVMNTEAFF. In DNA, the CDR3 is TGCAGCGTTGAAGTCGCGGTCATGAACACTGAAGCTTTCTTT.

The chain has TRBV27 and TRBJ1-1; no reliable D call. The CDR3 has 12 amino acids. V lost 4 bases and J lost 2, with 5 bases in between. Germline loops: CDR1 MNHEY, CDR2 SMNVEV (reference sequence). The CDR3 here is CASSSVNTEAFF. CDR3 DNA: TGTGCCAGCAGTTCTGTAAACACTGAAGCTTTCTTT.

This clone was seen more than once but under ten times. The V gene is TRBV5-4, the J gene TRBJ2-7; 14 nucleotides agree with TRBD2. V lost 0 bases and J lost 1; bases outside the gene matches: 6. Germline CDR1 and CDR2: SGHNT and YYREEE (reference sequence). The CDR3 spans 18 residues. Written as DNA, the CDR3 is TGTGCCAGCAGCTTGGTACCGGGACTAGCGGGAGCTTCCTACGAGCAGTACTTC. Encoded protein: CASSLVPGLAGASYEQYF. The whole variable domain, filled in from reference TRBV5-4 and TRBJ2-7, reads ETGVTQSPTHLIKTRGQQVTLRCSSQSGHNTVSWYQQALGQGPQFIFQYYREEENGRGNFPPRFSGLQFPNYSSELNVNALELDDSALYLCASSLVPGLAGASYEQYFGPGTRLTVT.

This clone was seen a handful of times. The chain is built from TRBV28 and TRBJ2-7; 7 positions match TRBD1. The CDR3 has 14 amino acids. V trimming: 8 bases; J trimming: 1 base; junction bases outside the gene matches: 8. Germline values: CDR1 MDHEN, CDR2 SYDVKM. The CDR3 sequence: CASGSQGSSYEQYF. In DNA, the CDR3 is TGTGCCAGCGGATCACAGGGGTCGTCCTACGAGCAGTACTTC.

The V call is TRBV4-1, the J call TRBJ1-5; a possible D gene is TRBD1 (6 bases). Germline CDR1 and CDR2: MGHRA and YSYEKL. There are 15 residues in the CDR3. Trimming took 2 bases from V and 1 from J, leaving 9 bases between them. The chain's CDR3 is CASSQTGLSNQPQHF. Here the CDR3 DNA reads TGCGCCAGCAGCCAAACAGGGTTGAGCAATCAGCCCCAGCATTTT.

The gene calls are TRBV7-6 and TRBJ2-1, with a weak D call TRBD2 (7 bases). The germline V and J ends were trimmed by 3 bases and 0 bases, with 15 bases remaining between them. The CDR3 loop spans 17 amino acids. Germline CDR1 is SGHVS and CDR2 is FNYEAQ. The CDR3 DNA reads as TGTGCCAGCAGCTTGGGGGGGGCGGGAGCCTCCTACAATGAGCAGTTCTTC. Its translation: CASSLGGAGASYNEQFF.

The chain has TRBV19 and TRBJ1-1; unclear D gene. The V gene's germline CDR1 is LNHDA and CDR2 SQIVND (reference sequence). The CDR3 covers 11 residues. V lost 5 bases and J 7 bases, leaving 8 bases between the germline ends. The CDR3 sequence: CASSWRGEAFF. CDR3 bases: TGTGCCAGTAGTTGGCGGGGTGAAGCTTTCTTT.

This clone was found many times. The V and J genes are TRBV28 and TRBJ1-3; 9 bases agree with TRBD1. Germline V gene data show CDR1 as MDHEN and CDR2 as SYDVKM. This CDR3 region has 14 residues. V shed 5 bases and J 6 bases; nucleotides not matched to a gene: 5. The CDR3 region is CASSRTGAANTIYF. In nucleotides, the CDR3 is TGTGCCAGCAGTCGGACAGGGGCGGCAAACACCATATATTTT.

The chain couples TRBV5-1 to TRBJ1-1, with D possibly being TRBD1 (5 bases). V shed 2 bases and J shed 1 base, with 9 bases lying between them. CDR1 and CDR2 from the germline V gene are SGHRS and YFSETQ. The CDR3 loop spans 14 amino acids. As DNA, the CDR3 is TGCGCCAGCAGCTTCGGGGCGGGGAACACTGAAGCTTTCTTT. This gives the protein CASSFGAGNTEAFF.

The chain employs TRBV2 and TRBJ2-7; 7 bases agree with TRBD1. The CDR3 is 17 amino acids. Trimming cost V 2 bases and J 3 bases; bases outside gene matches: 13. Germline V gene data show CDR1 as SNHLY and CDR2 as FYNNEI. The CDR3 sequence: CASSETPPGQMNYEQYF. CDR3 nucleotides: TGTGCCAGCAGTGAAACCCCACCGGGACAGATGAACTACGAGCAGTACTTC.

This chain uses TRBV5-1 with TRBJ2-1; 11 bases map to TRBD2. The CDR3 consists of 15 residues. Germline assignment: CDR1 SGHRS and CDR2 YFSETQ. The J segment lost 7 bases and the V segment lost 1 base, leaving 4 bases of the junction unmatched. Here the CDR3 DNA reads TGCGCCAGCAGCTTGTTGGCTAGCGGGGGGAATGAGCAGTTCTTC. Encoded protein: CASSLLASGGNEQFF.

This chain uses TRBV14 with TRBJ2-7; tentative D call: TRBD2 (5 bases). Germline lookup yields CDR1 SGHDN and CDR2 FVKESK. The CDR3 length is 14 residues. Between the trimmed V and J ends, which lost 6 bases and 2 bases, there was a span of 14 bases. The CDR3 loop is CASSLAGGTYEQYF. CDR3 sequence (DNA): TGTGCCAGCAGTCTCGCGGGTGGGACCTACGAGCAGTACTTC.

J is TRBJ2-7 and V is TRBV6-6, with D possibly matching TRBD2 (6 bases). The CDR3 consists of 15 residues. Germline assignment: CDR1 MNHNY and CDR2 SVGAGI (reference sequence). Trimming shortened V by 0 bases and J by 1 base, and 10 bases separated the two germline ends. DNA for the CDR3: TGTGCCAGCAGTTACTCAACGGGACTGTCCTACGAGCAGTACTTC. Its translation: CASSYSTGLSYEQYF.

J is TRBJ1-1 and V is TRBV19; D gene ambiguous. V dropped 6 bases and J dropped 1 base, with 9 bases sitting between them. CDR1 LNHDA and CDR2 SQIVND come from the germline V gene (reference sequence). CDR3 length equals 13 residues. CDR3 sequence: CASRWATNTEAFF. In nucleotides, the CDR3 is TGTGCCAGTAGGTGGGCTACGAACACTGAAGCTTTCTTT.

The chain recombines TRBV7-2 with TRBJ2-1; no definite D call. Deletions cut 6 bases from V and 2 bases from J, with 11 bases between. This CDR3 is built from 14 residues. Germline V CDR1 and CDR2: SGHTA, FQGNSA. For the CDR3, the DNA is TGTGCCAGCAGGTCAGAAGGCCCCTACAATGAGCAGTTCTTC. It encodes CASRSEGPYNEQFF.

The CDR3 DNA reads TGTGCCAGCAGTTTACTAGCGGGAGTAGATACGCAGTATTTT. Translation: CASSLLAGVDTQYF. This chain links TRBV27 with TRBJ2-3; 10 nucleotides line up with TRBD2. V shed 2 bases, J shed 5 bases, and the junction held 1 base outside the gene matches. The CDR3 length is 14 residues. CDR1 MNHEY and CDR2 SMNVEV come from the germline V gene (reference sequence).

CDR3 region: CASSEHVETSYEQYF. CDR3 sequence (DNA): TGTGCCAGCAGTGAACACGTAGAGACTTCCTACGAGCAGTACTTC. V is TRBV6-1 and J is TRBJ2-7; D is unresolved. The CDR3 is made up of 15 amino acids. Per the germline V gene, CDR1 is MNHNS and CDR2 is SASEGT. V was pared by 2 bases and J by 1 base, with 12 bases between.

This clone was recorded once. The chain combines TRBV11-2 with TRBJ2-3; D unresolved. The CDR3 is 12 amino acids. CDR1 and CDR2 from the germline V gene are SGHAT and FQNNGV. V was cut by 0 bases and J by 5 bases, with 3 bases left in between. CDR3 DNA sequence: TGTGCCAGCAGCTTAGAGGTAGATACGCAGTATTTT. It is translated as CASSLEVDTQYF. The full variable domain, completed using reference TRBV11-2 and TRBJ2-3, is EAGVAQSPRYKIIEKRQSVAFWCNPISGHATLYWYQQILGQGPKLLIQFQNNGVVDDSQLPKDRFSAERLKGVDSTLKIQPAKLEDSAVYLCASSLEVDTQYFGPGTRLTVL.